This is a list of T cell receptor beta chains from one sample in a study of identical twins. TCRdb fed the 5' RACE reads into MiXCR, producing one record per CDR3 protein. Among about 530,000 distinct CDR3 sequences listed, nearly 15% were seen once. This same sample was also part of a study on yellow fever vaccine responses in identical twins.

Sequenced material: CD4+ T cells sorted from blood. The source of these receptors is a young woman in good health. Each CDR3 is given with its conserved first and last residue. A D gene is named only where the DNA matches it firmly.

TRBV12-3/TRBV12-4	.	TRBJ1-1	CASSLYMTEAFF
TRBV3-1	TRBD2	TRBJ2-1	CASSQAGGISYNEQFF
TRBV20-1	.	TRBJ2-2	CSAPLRGAGELFF
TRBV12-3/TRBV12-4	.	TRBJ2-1	CASVRQGAVSGNEQFF
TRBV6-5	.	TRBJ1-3	CASSYSRFSGNTIYF
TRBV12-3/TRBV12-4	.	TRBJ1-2	CASSLGQHYGYTF
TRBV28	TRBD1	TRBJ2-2	CASSLGPTGTALWELFF
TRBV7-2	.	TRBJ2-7	CASSYMGRAGGEQYF
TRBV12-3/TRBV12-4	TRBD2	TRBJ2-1	CASSLTSGRSYNEQFF
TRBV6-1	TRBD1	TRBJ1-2	CASNARQGNYGYTF
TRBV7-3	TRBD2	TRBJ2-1	CASSSGGSWNEQFF
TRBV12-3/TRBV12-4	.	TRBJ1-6	CASSLSGSRISPLHF
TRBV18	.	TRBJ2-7	CASSPVEGYEQYF
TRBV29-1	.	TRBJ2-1	CSVKSTWNEQFF
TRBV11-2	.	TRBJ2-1	CASSLSYREGGEQFF
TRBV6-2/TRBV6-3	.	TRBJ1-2	CASSYGNGYGYTF
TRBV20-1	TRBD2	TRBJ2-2	CSARTSANTGELFF
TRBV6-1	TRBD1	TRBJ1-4	CASREQGTANEKLFF
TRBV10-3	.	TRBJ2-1	CAISESNNEQFF
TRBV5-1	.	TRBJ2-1	CASSLSGANNEQFF
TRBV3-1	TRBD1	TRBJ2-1	CASSQQGSSYNEQFF
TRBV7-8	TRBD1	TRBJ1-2	CASSLSRTGGASSGYTF
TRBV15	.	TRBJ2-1	CATSETHRVGEGNEQFF
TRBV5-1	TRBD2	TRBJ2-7	CASSLDPGGNSYEQYF
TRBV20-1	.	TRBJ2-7	CSVWDASSYEQYF
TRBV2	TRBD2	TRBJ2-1	CASSPSRIAGVDEQFF
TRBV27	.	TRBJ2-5	CASSPRVGEQETQYF
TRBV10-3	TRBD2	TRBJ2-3	CAISERAGLTDTQYF
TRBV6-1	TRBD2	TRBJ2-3	CASSPGTSKDTQYF
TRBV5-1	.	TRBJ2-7	CASSQTSYEQYF
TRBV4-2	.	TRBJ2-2	CASSQDHSASGELFF
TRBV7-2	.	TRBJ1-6	CASSFGISPLHF
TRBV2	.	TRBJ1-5	CASSEQEVSQPQHF
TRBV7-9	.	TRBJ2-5	CASSASGAGETQYF
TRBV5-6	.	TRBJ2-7	CASSAPLRTYEQYF
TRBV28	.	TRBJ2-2	CASSSLGELFF
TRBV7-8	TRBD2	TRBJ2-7	CASSLGQPGLAGKLYEQYF